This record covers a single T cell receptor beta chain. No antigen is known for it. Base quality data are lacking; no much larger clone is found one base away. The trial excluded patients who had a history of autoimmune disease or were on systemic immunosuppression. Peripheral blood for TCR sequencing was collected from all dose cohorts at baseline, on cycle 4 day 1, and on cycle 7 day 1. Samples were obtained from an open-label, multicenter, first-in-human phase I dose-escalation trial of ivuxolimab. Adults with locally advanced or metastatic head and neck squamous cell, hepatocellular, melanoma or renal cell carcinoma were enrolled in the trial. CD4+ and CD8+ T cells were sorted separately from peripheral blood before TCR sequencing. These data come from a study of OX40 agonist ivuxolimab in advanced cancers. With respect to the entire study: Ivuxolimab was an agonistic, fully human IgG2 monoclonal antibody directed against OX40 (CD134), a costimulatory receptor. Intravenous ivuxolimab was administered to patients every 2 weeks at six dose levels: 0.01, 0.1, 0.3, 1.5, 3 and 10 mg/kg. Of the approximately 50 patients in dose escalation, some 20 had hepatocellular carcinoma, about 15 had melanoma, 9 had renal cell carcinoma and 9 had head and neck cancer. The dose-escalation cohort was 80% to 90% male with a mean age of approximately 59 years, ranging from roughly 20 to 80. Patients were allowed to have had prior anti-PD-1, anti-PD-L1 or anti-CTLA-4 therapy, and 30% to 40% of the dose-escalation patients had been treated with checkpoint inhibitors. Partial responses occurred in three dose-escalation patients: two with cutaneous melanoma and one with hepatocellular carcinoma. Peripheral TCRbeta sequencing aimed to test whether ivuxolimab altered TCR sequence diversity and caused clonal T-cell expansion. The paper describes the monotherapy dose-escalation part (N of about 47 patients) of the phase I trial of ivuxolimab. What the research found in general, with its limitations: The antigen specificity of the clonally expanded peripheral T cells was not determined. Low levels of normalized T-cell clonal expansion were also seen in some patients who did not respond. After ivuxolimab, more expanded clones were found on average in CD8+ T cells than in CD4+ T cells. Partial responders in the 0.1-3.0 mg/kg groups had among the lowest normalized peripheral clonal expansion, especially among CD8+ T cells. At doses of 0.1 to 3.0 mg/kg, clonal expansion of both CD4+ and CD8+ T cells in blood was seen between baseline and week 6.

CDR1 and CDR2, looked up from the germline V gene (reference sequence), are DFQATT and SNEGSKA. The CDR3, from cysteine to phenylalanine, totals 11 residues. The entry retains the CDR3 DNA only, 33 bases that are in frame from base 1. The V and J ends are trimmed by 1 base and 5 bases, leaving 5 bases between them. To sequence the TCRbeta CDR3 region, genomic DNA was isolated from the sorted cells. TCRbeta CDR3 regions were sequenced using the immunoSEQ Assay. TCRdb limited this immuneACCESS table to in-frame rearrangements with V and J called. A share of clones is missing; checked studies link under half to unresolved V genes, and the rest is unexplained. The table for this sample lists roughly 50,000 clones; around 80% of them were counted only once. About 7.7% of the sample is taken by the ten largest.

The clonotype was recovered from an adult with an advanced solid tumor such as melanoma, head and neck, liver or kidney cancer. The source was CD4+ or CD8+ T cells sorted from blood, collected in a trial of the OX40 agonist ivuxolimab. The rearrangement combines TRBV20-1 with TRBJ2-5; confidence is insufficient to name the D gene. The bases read TGCAGTGCTAGAGCACTTGAGACCCAGTACTTC. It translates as CSARALETQYF.